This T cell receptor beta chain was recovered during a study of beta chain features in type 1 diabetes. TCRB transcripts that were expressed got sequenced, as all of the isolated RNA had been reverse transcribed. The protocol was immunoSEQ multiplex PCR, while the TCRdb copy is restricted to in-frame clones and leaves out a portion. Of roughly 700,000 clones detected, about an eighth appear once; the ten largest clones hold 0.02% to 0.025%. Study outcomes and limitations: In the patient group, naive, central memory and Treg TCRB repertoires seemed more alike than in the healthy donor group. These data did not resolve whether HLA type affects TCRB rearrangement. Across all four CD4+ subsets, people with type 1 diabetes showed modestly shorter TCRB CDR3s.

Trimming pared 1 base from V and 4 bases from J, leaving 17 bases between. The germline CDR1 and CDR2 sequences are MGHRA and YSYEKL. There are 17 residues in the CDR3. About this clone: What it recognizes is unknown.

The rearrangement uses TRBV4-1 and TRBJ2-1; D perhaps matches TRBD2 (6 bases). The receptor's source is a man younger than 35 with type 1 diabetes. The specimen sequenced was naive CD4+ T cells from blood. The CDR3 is CASSQGGGANSYNEQFF. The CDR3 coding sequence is TGCGCCAGCAGCCAAGGCGGAGGGGCAAACTCATACAATGAGCAGTTCTTC.